Described below is a single TCR beta chain sequence and its context. V trimming: 5 bases; J trimming: 7 bases; junction bases outside the gene matches: 5. Germline CDR1 reads MNHEY; CDR2 reads SMNVEV (reference sequence). The CDR3 totals 14 residues. The entry originates in a study of molecular identifiers for immune sequencing clone quantification. Study-level background: Naive CD8 cell RNA, from approximately 20,000 or 100,000 cells, was split five ways in replicates, with four sequenced.

One entry per CDR3 protein, called by TCRdb with MiXCR from the PCR reads. The repertoire holds about half a million distinct CDR3 sequences, with 20% to 25% as singletons. Sequenced material: naive CD8+ T cells from blood, with Jurkat cell RNA spiked in. Noted subset: FACS-sorted CD8+CD4-CCR7+CD45RA+ naive T cells. The TCR originated in a human donor in good health. Some libraries in this study had Jurkat cell RNA spiked in. The chain employs TRBV27 and TRBJ2-1; 10 positions agree with TRBD2. The CDR3 DNA sequence: TGTGCCAGCAGTCTGGGACTAGCGATTAATGAGCAGTTCTTC. Its translation is CASSLGLAINEQFF.